These 5 T cell receptor beta chains originate from one sample sequenced in a study of blood T cell repertoires in COVID-19. Clones were sequenced by immunoSEQ multiplex PCR, and TCRdb holds only the in-frame ones, with some missing. The profile shows about 310,000 clones, 89% of them singletons. Source material: PBMCs or T cells enriched from blood (not recorded which). These receptors were taken from a woman in her 30s who had recovered from COVID-19.

The chain combines TRBV10-3 with TRBJ1-1; D might be TRBD1 (5 bases). The V and J ends lost 6 bases and 5 bases respectively, with 16 bases between them. Per the germline V gene, CDR1 is ENHRY and CDR2 is SYGVKD. The CDR3 length is 14 residues. As DNA, the CDR3 is TGTGCCATCAGCGCTCAGGGTTATTCGACTGAAGCTTTCTTT. Its translation is CAISAQGYSTEAFF.

The sample holds a few counts of this clone. The V gene is TRBV7-2, the J gene TRBJ1-1; TRBD1 might be the D (5 bases). V lost 10 bases and J 5 bases, leaving 20 bases between the germline ends. This CDR3 comprises 14 residues. The germline CDR1 and CDR2 sequences are SGHTA and FQGNSA. The CDR3 is CATVGGAGRTEAFF. The CDR3 nucleotides read TGTGCCACCGTAGGTGGGGCAGGCCGTACTGAAGCTTTCTTT.

V usage is TRBV27 and J usage is TRBJ2-5; D is perhaps TRBD2 (7 bases). The CDR3 spans 15 residues. V was trimmed by 6 bases and J by 5 bases, leaving 19 bases between them. CDR1 is MNHEY, CDR2 SMNVEV, per germline (reference sequence). CDR3 bases: TGTGCCAGCAGGGGGGGGGCGGCAGCGGAGGAGACCCAGTACTTC. This encodes CASRGGAAAEETQYF.

The chain has TRBV3-1 (or the pseudogene TRBV3-2) and TRBJ2-5; the match to TRBD2 covers 11 bases. V was pared by 3 bases and J by 5 bases, with 5 bases of the junction left unmatched. CDR3 length: 15 amino acids. The V gene's germline CDR1 is LGHDT and CDR2 YNNKEL (reference sequence). This CDR3 is CASSQFTSGSETQYF. The CDR3 DNA sequence: TGTGCCAGCAGCCAGTTTACTAGCGGGAGTGAGACCCAGTACTTC.

The V gene is TRBV27, the J gene TRBJ1-6; 7 bases fit TRBD1. This CDR3 contains 14 residues. In germline, CDR1 is MNHEY, CDR2 SMNVEV (reference sequence). The J segment lost 8 bases and the V segment lost 4 bases, leaving 5 bases of the junction unmatched. The CDR3 sequence is CASSYDRAYSPLHF. DNA for the CDR3: TGTGCCAGCAGTTACGACAGGGCTTATTCACCCCTCCACTTT.